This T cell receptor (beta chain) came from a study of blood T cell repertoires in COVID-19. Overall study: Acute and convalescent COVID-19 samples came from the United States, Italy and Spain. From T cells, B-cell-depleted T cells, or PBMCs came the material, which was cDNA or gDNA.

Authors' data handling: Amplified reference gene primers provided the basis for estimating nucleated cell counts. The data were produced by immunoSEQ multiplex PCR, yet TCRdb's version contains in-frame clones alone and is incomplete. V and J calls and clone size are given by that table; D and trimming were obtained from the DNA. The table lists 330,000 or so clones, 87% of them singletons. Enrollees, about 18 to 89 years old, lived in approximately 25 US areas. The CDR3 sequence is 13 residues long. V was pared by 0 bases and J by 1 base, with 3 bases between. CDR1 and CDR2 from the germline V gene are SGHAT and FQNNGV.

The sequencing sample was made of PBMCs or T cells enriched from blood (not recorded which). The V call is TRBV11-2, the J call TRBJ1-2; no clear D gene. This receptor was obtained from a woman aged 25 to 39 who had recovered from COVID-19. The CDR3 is CASSLDSNYGYTF. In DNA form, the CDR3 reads TGTGCCAGCAGCTTAGACAGTAACTATGGCTACACCTTC.